The rows below give T cell receptor beta chains drawn from one sample of a study of cytomegalovirus exposure and HLA in healthy donors. Produced via immunoSEQ multiplex PCR; TCRdb's table is partial and in-frame only. Of tens of thousands of clones in the sample, roughly three quarters were seen once. Sequencing input: PBMCs. These receptor sequences come from a woman in her 30s in good health and CMV-seronegative. CDR3s include the opening cysteine and the closing phenylalanine or tryptophan. A D gene is named only where the DNA matches it firmly. Size is omitted from some rows. Given values are once, few, many or a class for expanded clones.

V gene,clone size,J gene,D gene,CDR3 length,CDR3 DNA,CDR3 protein
TRBV5-4,once,TRBJ1-4,TRBD1,14,TGTGCCAGCAGCTTGGGACAGGGGGAAGGAAAACTGTTTTTT,CASSLGQGEGKLFF
TRBV2,.,TRBJ2-7,TRBD1,13,TGTGCCAGCAGTACCGCTTCGGACAGGTCTACGTACTTC,CASSTASDRSTYF
TRBV5-1,once,TRBJ1-2,.,12,TGCGCCAGCCCCGGACTCTCATATGGCTACACCTTC,CASPGLSYGYTF
TRBV13,.,TRBJ2-2,.,15,TGTGCCAGCAGCTCCCGGGACTGGAACACCGGGGAGCTGTTTTTT,CASSSRDWNTGELFF
TRBV19,.,TRBJ1-1,.,16,TGTGCCAGTAGTATTATAACCTCCGGGGAGGACACTGAAGCTTTCTTT,CASSIITSGEDTEAFF
TRBV7-9,.,TRBJ1-2,TRBD1,14,TGTGCCAGCAGCCGCCTACAGGGGGTATATGGCTACACCTTC,CASSRLQGVYGYTF
TRBV6-5,.,TRBJ1-2,.,15,TGTGCCAGCAGTTCCGGGTCAGGGGCGAACTATGGCTACACCTTC,CASSSGSGANYGYTF
TRBV30,few,TRBJ2-2,.,13,TGTGCCTGGAGCAGGGTAAACACCGGGGAGCTGTTTTTT,CAWSRVNTGELFF
TRBV30,.,TRBJ1-2,TRBD1,14,TGTGCCTGGAAGGATATTCAGGGGGACTATGGCTACACCTTC,CAWKDIQGDYGYTF
TRBV18,few,TRBJ2-3,TRBD2,17,TGTGCCAGCTCACCACCCGGACTAGCGGGAGGCACAGATACGCAGTATTTT,CASSPPGLAGGTDTQYF
TRBV9,.,TRBJ2-3,.,15,TGTGCCAGCAGCGTAGAGGGGGACAGCACAGATACGCAGTATTTT,CASSVEGDSTDTQYF
TRBV5-4,once,TRBJ1-6,.,16,TGTGCCAGCAGCTTGGACAGTAGCTCCTATAATTCACCCCTCCACTTT,CASSLDSSSYNSPLHF
TRBV28,.,TRBJ2-7,TRBD1,13,TGTGCCAGTATCCAGGGGGCGGTGGGCGAGCAGTACTTC,CASIQGAVGEQYF
TRBV10-3,few,TRBJ2-1,TRBD1,13,TGTGCCACCGGGGACAGCTCCTACAATGAGCAGTTCTTC,CATGDSSYNEQFF
TRBV5-8,.,TRBJ2-3,.,15,TGTGCCAGCAGCTCGGACAGAGTCGGCACAGATACGCAGTATTTT,CASSSDRVGTDTQYF
TRBV18,.,TRBJ1-2,TRBD1,14,TGTGCCAGCTCACCATTGGGGACAGGGACCGGCTACACCTTC,CASSPLGTGTGYTF
TRBV27,.,TRBJ1-5,.,14,TGTGCCAGCAGTTTACGGGCACTAGATCAGCCCCAGCATTTT,CASSLRALDQPQHF
TRBV11-2,.,TRBJ1-1,TRBD1,14,TGTGCCAGCAGCTTAGGTTGGGACAGGTATGAAGCTTTCTTT,CASSLGWDRYEAFF
TRBV6-5,.,TRBJ1-1,.,15,TGTGCCAGCAGTTACACCAGGACAGTGAACACTGAAGCTTTCTTT,CASSYTRTVNTEAFF
TRBV19,.,TRBJ1-2,TRBD1,16,TGTGCCAGTCGCCCAACTCCGGGACAGATAAACTATGGCTACACCTTC,CASRPTPGQINYGYTF
TRBV6-6,.,TRBJ2-1,TRBD1,12,TGTGCCAGCACCACGCAGGGGGATGAGCAGTTCTTC,CASTTQGDEQFF
TRBV2,.,TRBJ2-2,TRBD1,14,TGTGCCAGCAGTGAGACAGGGGGCCGAGGGGAGCTGTTTTTT,CASSETGGRGELFF
TRBV6-1,.,TRBJ1-4,.,15,TGTGCCAGCAGTGAAGCGCGAAGGGGGAATGAAAAACTGTTTTTT,CASSEARRGNEKLFF